The clone carrying this T cell receptor (beta chain) came up a few times. Its specificity is not known. This sample was included in a study of regulatory T cells in long-lasting Graves disease. Study at large: For under 3 months, newly diagnosed Graves' patients had been taking antithyroid drugs.

The germline V gene encodes CDR1 LGHDT and CDR2 YNNKEL (reference sequence). The V and J ends lost 1 base and 8 bases, in that order; junction bases with no gene match: 7. The CDR3 is 14 amino acids. The time point here: newly diagnosed GD, antithyroid drugs for less than 3 months. RNA extracted from PBMCs served as the sequencing template. Sequencing libraries for TCR beta were prepared with iRepertoire HTBI primers and Arm-PCR of CDR3 regions. MiXCR, applied by TCRdb to the multiplex PCR reads, yields one record per CDR3 protein. The data hold 380,000 or so distinct CDR3 sequences, with around 15% observed a single time. Study-wide results and caveats: There was favoring of TRBV28, TRBJ1-2 and TRBJ2-5 in persistent disease.

These same data were also listed under a study on T cells in Graves' hyperthyroidism and ophthalmopathy.

The starting material was peripheral blood mononuclear cells (PBMCs), obtained at new diagnosis, from a patient treated with antithyroid drugs. The chain couples TRBV3-1 to TRBJ1-2, with 7 bases aligning to TRBD1. The receptor comes from a woman between 18 and 30 years old with Graves disease. The CDR3 loop reads CASSQATGALGYTF. In nucleotides, the CDR3 is TGTGCCAGCAGCCAAGCCACAGGGGCCCTAGGCTACACCTTC. The whole variable domain, filled in from reference TRBV3-1 and TRBJ1-2, reads DTAVSQTPKYLVTQMGNDKSIKCEQNLGHDTMYWYKQDSKKFLKIMFSYNNKELIINETVPNRFSPKSPDKAHLNLHINSLELGDSAVYFCASSQATGALGYTFGSGTRLTVV.